Listed here are 26 T cell receptor beta chains from one sample, sequenced in a study of blood T cell repertoires in COVID-19 (dated by TCRdb to the early 2020s). Library generation was performed with the immunoSEQ multiplex PCR assay. TCRdb retrieved this table from immuneACCESS and kept in-frame rearrangements only. Not all clones are present; in checked studies, unresolved V genes account for under half, and no reason is known for the remainder. The sample yields about 74,000 clones; approximately 85% were counted once. In total, the top ten clones hold over 35% of the sample. Sequencing was performed on peripheral blood. These receptors came from a man aged 65 to 85 with acute or convalescent COVID-19.

This chain uses TRBV24-1 with TRBJ2-5; no firm D call. Germline assignment: CDR1 KGHDR and CDR2 SFDVKD. The CDR3 spans 17 residues. V dropped 4 bases and J dropped 2 bases, with 19 bases sitting between them. The CDR3 loop is CATSDPTPMEPQETQYF. In DNA form, the CDR3 reads TGTGCCACCAGTGACCCCACCCCGATGGAGCCTCAAGAGACCCAGTACTTC.

The J gene is TRBJ2-1, the V gene TRBV12-5, with a tentative D call TRBD2 (5 bases). Germline CDR1 LGHNT, CDR2 FRNRAP. The CDR3 has 16 amino acids. With 6 bases removed from V and 0 bases from J, the gap between germline ends came to 15 bases. The CDR3 bases are TGTGCTAGTGGCCCCGGTGCTGGGAGCTCCTACAATGAGCAGTTCTTC. This sequence encodes CASGPGAGSSYNEQFF. Full variable domain (remainder filled in from reference TRBV12-5 and TRBJ2-1): DARVTQTPRHKVTEMGQEVTMRCQPILGHNTVFWYRQTMMQGLELLAYFRNRAPLDDSGMPKDRFSAEMPDATLATLKIQPSEPRDSAVYFCASGPGAGSSYNEQFFGPGTRLTVL.

The chain uses TRBV6-1 and TRBJ1-4; TRBD1 aligns across 12 bases. The germline V gene encodes CDR1 MNHNS and CDR2 SASEGT. V lost 0 bases to trimming and J lost 9 bases; unmatched junction nucleotides: 8. The CDR3 has 17 amino acids. The CDR3, as DNA: TGTGCCAGCAGTGAAGCGCGGGGACAGGGGGCGACTAAAAAACTGTTTTTT. Residues: CASSEARGQGATKKLFF.

J is TRBJ2-1 and V is TRBV27; D gene ambiguous. Germline CDR1 MNHEY, CDR2 SMNVEV (reference sequence). Trimming took off 4 bases at V and 3 bases at J, with 7 bases between the two ends. The CDR3 contains 13 residues. The CDR3 reads CASSYQYYNEQFF. CDR3 DNA: TGTGCCAGCAGTTACCAGTACTACAATGAGCAGTTCTTC.

The rearrangement uses TRBV6-5 and TRBJ1-2; 7 positions match TRBD1. This CDR3 contains 15 residues. From germline, CDR1 is MNHEY and CDR2 SVGAGI. V was pared by 6 bases and J by 2 bases, with 9 bases of the junction left unmatched. CDR3 sequence (DNA): TGTGCCAGCAGCAAAACCTTACAGGGGAACTATGGCTACACCTTC. Translation gives CASSKTLQGNYGYTF.

This chain uses TRBV15 with TRBJ1-1, with TRBD1 as a possible D gene (6 bases). Germline values: CDR1 LNHNV, CDR2 YYDKDF (reference sequence). The CDR3 is 16 residues long. The V and J ends lost 6 bases and 4 bases respectively, with 21 bases between them. CDR3 loop: CATRPGQGSVGTEAFF. For the CDR3, the DNA is TGTGCCACCAGACCCGGGCAGGGGTCGGTTGGCACTGAAGCTTTCTTT.

The chain is built from TRBV21-1 and TRBJ2-7; no check of the table's D call, TRBD1, against the DNA was made. TRBV21-1 is a pseudogene segment. The CDR3 contains 14 residues. The CDR3, as DNA: TGTGCCAGCAGCCCCCAGGGGGTTCCCTACGAGCAGTACTTC. It translates to CASSPQGVPYEQYF.

This sequence joins TRBV9 and TRBJ2-1; TRBD2 matches 9 bases. V lost 4 bases and J lost 3; bases outside the gene matches: 8. Germline-derived CDR1 and CDR2 are SGDLS and YYNGEE. The CDR3 runs to 16 residues. CDR3 sequence: CASSLSGSIGYNEQFF. The CDR3 nucleotides read TGTGCCAGCAGCCTTAGCGGGAGCATCGGCTACAATGAGCAGTTCTTC.

CDR3 DNA sequence: TGCGCCAGCAGCCAGGGTTCCGGGGGGCGAACCGGGGAGCTGTTTTTT. This codes for CASSQGSGGRTGELFF. The V gene is TRBV4-3, the J gene TRBJ2-2; D perhaps matches TRBD2 (7 bases). Trimming took 3 bases from V and 5 from J, leaving 16 bases between them. CDR1 is LGHNA, CDR2 YSLEER, per germline. This CDR3 is built from 16 residues.

This clone came up a few times. The V call is TRBV19, the J call TRBJ1-1; the match to TRBD1 covers 7 bases. Unmatched junction bases numbered 7, after V lost 1 base and J lost 5 bases. The germline V gene encodes CDR1 LNHDA and CDR2 SQIVND (reference sequence). This CDR3 is 15 amino acids long. The CDR3 bases are TGTGCCAGTAGTATAGTTGCAGGGGGAGGAACTGAAGCTTTCTTT. Residues: CASSIVAGGGTEAFF.

The chain is built from TRBV6-5 and TRBJ2-5, with D perhaps TRBD2 (6 bases). The V end was cut by 8 bases, the J end by 5 bases, with 15 bases between. The CDR3 contains 13 residues. Germline CDR1 and CDR2: MNHEY and SVGAGI. The CDR3 coding sequence is TGTGCCAGCCGGTGGCGAGGAGGGGAGACCCAGTACTTC. It yields the protein CASRWRGGETQYF.

Comments on this clone: This may come from a read error, since a much larger clone is one base off. The chain uses TRBV7-2 and TRBJ2-1, with 9 bases matching TRBD2. The CDR3 length is 15 residues. Unmatched junction bases numbered 4, after V lost 5 bases and J lost 2 bases. CDR1 is SGHTA, CDR2 FQGNSA, per germline. The CDR3, as DNA: TGTGCCAGCAGCCCTAGCGGGGAACCCTACAATGAGCAGTTCTTC. Translating it yields CASSPSGEPYNEQFF.

The V call is TRBV10-3, the J call TRBJ1-5; D is unresolved. The germline gives CDR1 ENHRY, CDR2 SYGVKD. There are 13 residues in the CDR3. The V and J ends lost 10 bases and 2 bases respectively, with 12 bases between them. CDR3 nucleotide sequence: TGTGCCACCACAACAGCGGGCAATCAGCCCCAGCATTTT. This gives the protein CATTTAGNQPQHF.

The chain employs TRBV27 and TRBJ2-1; 7 bases line up with TRBD2. Germline V lookup: CDR1 MNHEY, CDR2 SMNVEV (reference sequence). The trim removed 5 bases at V and 7 bases at J, leaving 2 bases unmatched. The CDR3 extends over 12 amino acids. The CDR3: CASSPRENEQFF. In nucleotides, the CDR3 is TGTGCCAGCAGTCCGCGGGAGAATGAGCAGTTCTTC.

The chain links TRBV29-1 to TRBJ1-4; D is ambiguous. Germline-derived CDR1 and CDR2 are SQVTM and ANQGSEA. This CDR3 comprises 11 residues. The V end lost 8 bases, the J end lost 8 bases, and 12 bases lay between the germline ends. This chain's CDR3 is CSCQRGEKLFF. CDR3 coding DNA: TGCAGCTGCCAACGAGGCGAAAAACTGTTTTTT.

The rearrangement links TRBV5-1 to TRBJ1-1, with TRBD1 identical over 7 bases. The junction had 4 bases not matched to a gene; V was cut back by 1 base and J by 4 bases. The V gene's germline CDR1 is SGHRS and CDR2 YFSETQ. CDR3 length: 14 residues. The CDR3 coding sequence is TGCGCCAGCAGCTTGACAGGGGCTGGCACTGAAGCTTTCTTT. Translating it yields CASSLTGAGTEAFF.

The chain employs TRBV9 and TRBJ2-7; TRBD1 is a possible D gene (5 bases). The germline V gene has CDR1 SGDLS and CDR2 YYNGEE. CDR3 length equals 14 residues. Trimming left V 5 bases short and J 3 bases short, with 15 bases between. CDR3 sequence: CASSLAPGIYEQYF. The CDR3 region has the DNA TGTGCCAGCAGTCTTGCGCCAGGGATCTACGAGCAGTACTTC.

The chain links TRBV7-9 to TRBJ2-1; perhaps TRBD2 as D (5 bases). The ends were cut back, 5 bases at V and 1 base at J, with 12 bases in the middle. The CDR3 consists of 15 residues. The germline gives CDR1 SEHNR, CDR2 FQNEAQ (reference sequence). The CDR3, as DNA: TGTGCCAGCAGCGGTTCACTAGGGTCCTACAATGAGCAGTTCTTC. This gives the protein CASSGSLGSYNEQFF.

This clone was recorded only once. This chain links TRBV7-2 with TRBJ1-1; the match to TRBD1 covers 8 bases. From germline, CDR1 is SGHTA and CDR2 FQGNSA. Trimming took 5 bases from V and 5 from J; bases not matched to a gene: 7. The CDR3 has 14 amino acids. Written as DNA, the CDR3 is TGTGCCAGCAGCCTACAGGGGGGAAGGACTGAAGCTTTCTTT. It translates to CASSLQGGRTEAFF.

V is TRBV9 and J is TRBJ2-3; TRBD2 agrees at 7 bases. This CDR3 has 17 amino acids. V lost 0 bases and J lost 4; bases outside the gene matches: 11. Germline V gene sequence: CDR1 SGDLS, CDR2 YYNGEE. The CDR3 is CASSVAGASGWADTQYF. DNA for the CDR3: TGTGCCAGCAGCGTAGCTGGAGCTAGCGGATGGGCAGATACGCAGTATTTT.

V usage is TRBV19 and J usage is TRBJ2-2; tentative D call: TRBD1 (6 bases). The germline CDR1 and CDR2 sequences are LNHDA and SQIVND (reference sequence). Trimming took 3 bases from V and 6 from J, leaving 17 bases between them. CDR3 size: 16 residues. For the CDR3, the DNA is TGTGCCAGTAGTATGAGGGGGACCTCCGGAGCCGGGGAGCTGTTTTTT. Translated: CASSMRGTSGAGELFF.

This clone was recorded only once. This chain uses TRBV19 with TRBJ1-6; D uncertain. The CDR3 has 14 residues. Germline V gene data show CDR1 as LNHDA and CDR2 as SQIVND (reference sequence). The V gene lost 5 bases and the J gene lost 8 bases, with 13 bases spanning the gap. CDR3 amino acids: CASSERPGDSPLHF. DNA of the CDR3: TGTGCCAGTAGTGAGAGGCCCGGGGATTCACCCCTCCACTTT.

This chain connects TRBV7-2 to TRBJ2-7, with D maybe TRBD1 (7 bases). V was cut by 1 base and J by 9 bases, with 13 bases left in between. The CDR3 has 13 amino acids. Germline CDR1 and CDR2: SGHTA and FQGNSA. The CDR3 loop is CASSLVQGGGQYF. The CDR3 region has the DNA TGTGCCAGCAGCTTAGTGCAGGGGGGAGGGCAGTACTTC.

The chain links TRBV18 to TRBJ2-7, with TRBD2 as a possible D gene (6 bases). The CDR3 consists of 13 residues. V was trimmed by 6 bases and J by 3 bases, leaving 12 bases between them. Germline loops: CDR1 KGHSH, CDR2 LQKENI. CDR3 nucleotide sequence: TGTGCCAGCTCTGGGCTAGCGCGCTACGAGCAGTACTTC. It is translated as CASSGLARYEQYF.

The chain links TRBV5-5 to TRBJ2-3, with a weak D call TRBD1 (5 bases). Trimming took 4 bases from V and 4 from J, leaving 19 bases between them. The CDR3 loop spans 16 amino acids. The germline V gene encodes CDR1 SGHKS and CDR2 YYEKEE (reference sequence). The CDR3 coding sequence is TGTGCCAGCAGCCCGTTGACAGTGGTATATCCAGATACGCAGTATTTT. This codes for CASSPLTVVYPDTQYF.

This clone was observed a few times. The chain recombines TRBV19 with TRBJ2-1, with D possibly being TRBD1 (5 bases). Germline loops: CDR1 LNHDA, CDR2 SQIVND (reference sequence). V lost 5 bases and J 3 bases, leaving 8 bases between the germline ends. CDR3 length: 13 amino acids. The CDR3 loop reads CASSQGNYNEQFF. The CDR3 region has the DNA TGTGCCAGTAGTCAGGGAAACTACAATGAGCAGTTCTTC.